Listed below are T cell receptor beta chains from one sample, sequenced in a study of T cell repertoires in cytomegalovirus infection. Their specific antigens are unknown. TCRdb reanalysed the reads using MiXCR and keeps one entry per CDR3 protein. The repertoire holds hundreds of thousands of distinct CDR3 sequences, with roughly 29% as singletons. The sequencing used cultured PBMCs, collected from culture after CMV antigen stimulation. The source is a human donor in good health (CMV status not recorded). Some clones in this sample may be carry-over from other donors' samples. Each CDR3 is given without its conserved first and last residue. The size of a clone is reported for some rows only, either as once, few or many, or as a class for expanded clones.

v_call clone_size cdr3_aa
TRBV7-2 few ASSSVIGFGNTIY
TRBV7-9 - ASSWGGQGNNRYPYNEQF
TRBV7-6 few ASSLAAEAF
TRBV9 few ASSVTALNYEQY
TRBV12-3/TRBV12-4 - ASSLAGPALMYGYT
TRBV19 few ASSSIGGTEAF
TRBV6-8 few ASRAGGSRTQY
TRBV6-5 - ASTVSGTGKNEQF
TRBV7-7 few ASSLAGGTTYQETQY
TRBV11-1 many ASSFGLAGVNGRPTDTQY
TRBV7-9 few ASSRGLYEQY
TRBV27 many ASSPRGANYGYT
TRBV9 - ASKGDRVSYNEQF
TRBV7-3 few ASSIGLAVSDTQY
TRBV9 - ASSESGGAYNEQF
TRBV14 - ASSQGQHSGNTIY
TRBV4-1 - ASSQPWTASGNTIY
TRBV4-1 - ASSRTEFYNEQF
TRBV20-1 - SSLGQGNEKLF
TRBV7-2 - ASSLGGGTGSSSGNTIY
TRBV5-4 - ASSLGLAGGRGETQY
TRBV7-2 many ASSLRSGPNEKLF
TRBV6-1 few ASSEAGLLRYGYT
TRBV6-1 - ASSESGYNYGYT
TRBV20-1 - SATDMGSSYNEQF
TRBV6-5 - ASSYESSYNEQF
TRBV5-1 few ASKQESSYNSPLH
TRBV11-2 few ASSLISSEAF
TRBV18 - ASSPGQAGDTEAF
TRBV12-3/TRBV12-4 few ASSSTF
TRBV4-1 - ASSQGGREGDTQY
TRBV7-9 - ASSKTGGAEKLF
TRBV20-1 - SASLRGETQY
TRBV7-3 - ASRSPNTGELF
TRBV18 - ASSPRTNTDTQY
TRBV7-9 - ASSQQGYEQF
TRBV12-5 - ASGQNQAQH
TRBV4-1 once ASSFGAGGTNEQF
TRBV19 - ASSISTAGLGELF
TRBV4-1 few ASSGRGKENSPLH
TRBV19 - ASSIWDDRVKLF